Below are 30 T cell receptor beta chains sequenced from a single sample in a study of tumor-infiltrating lymphocytes in primary liver carcinoma. Unsorted whole blood yielded the blood RNA, and germline DNA was also extracted. Synthesis of TCR beta cDNA was carried out from 500 ng total RNA with a constant-region primer. Each TCR beta library was derived from three nested multiplex PCR rounds that employed slightly modified ARM-PCR. A C-beta reverse primer and TRBV1-TRBV30 forward primers served in each of the first two PCR rounds, at ten to eleven cycles apiece. TCRdb ran MiXCR on the multiplex PCR reads and lists one entry per CDR3 protein. The data hold approximately 330,000 distinct CDR3 sequences, with around 60% observed a single time. Sequencing was performed on peripheral blood. These receptors came from a man aged 35 to 55 with primary liver carcinoma and hepatitis B virus infection.

This clonotype has ten or more counts. The rearrangement joins TRBV4-2 to TRBJ2-7; 7 bases align to TRBD1. The ends lost 5 bases at V and 5 bases at J; junction bases unmatched: 3. The germline gives CDR1 LGHNA, CDR2 YNFKEQ. The CDR3 has 12 residues. The CDR3 DNA is TGTGCCAGCAGCTACCAGGGGGACGAGCAGTACTTC. Translated, it gives CASSYQGDEQYF.

In regard to this clonotype: A junction end diverges from the germline sequence, so it may reflect a read error. The chain joins TRBV11-2 to TRBJ2-7; D gene unclear. CDR3 length: 13 amino acids. In germline, CDR1 is SGHAT, CDR2 FQNNGV. The CDR3 sequence is CANSTLETYEQYF. CDR3 DNA: TGTGCCAACAGCACATTGGAAACCTACGAGCAGTACTTC.

About this clonotype: At one end the junction does not follow the germline gene, possibly because of a read error. The CDR3 nucleotides read TGTACCAGCAGCTTTCGGGAAGCGGGAGCGAGCACAGATACGCAGTATTTT. This sequence encodes CTSSFREAGASTDTQYF. V usage is TRBV11-1 and J usage is TRBJ2-3, with TRBD2 matching over 8 bases. The CDR3 contains 17 residues. CDR1 and CDR2 from the germline V gene are SGHAT and FQDESV (reference sequence).

The chain has TRBV5-4 and TRBJ2-1, with 13 bases that match TRBD2. Germline CDR1 is SGHNT and CDR2 is YYREEE (reference sequence). V trimming: 4 bases; J trimming: 7 bases; junction bases outside the gene matches: 8. CDR3 length equals 16 residues. The CDR3, as DNA: TGTGCCAGCAGCCCCGAGGGACTAGCGGGAACAAATGAGCAGTTCTTC. Its protein is CASSPEGLAGTNEQFF.

Comment on this clonotype: The junction does not match germline at one end; this may be a read error. The rearrangement uses TRBV14 and TRBJ2-1; 12 nucleotides agree with TRBD2. The germline V gene encodes CDR1 SGHDN and CDR2 FVKESK. CDR3 size: 17 residues. The DNA for the CDR3 is TGTGCCAGCAGACCTCTAGCGGGAGGGAGCTCCTACAATGAGCAGTCCTTC. Amino acid sequence: CASRPLAGGSSYNEQSF.

On this clonotype: It is likely a read error, because the conserved phenylalanine at the end of the CDR3 is missing. The chain is built from TRBV2 and TRBJ2-2, with D maybe TRBD2 (5 bases). Germline CDR1 reads SNHLY; CDR2 reads FYNNEI. V was cut by 3 bases and J by 5 bases, with 16 bases left in between. The CDR3 contains 16 residues. The CDR3: CASSEDSVWGTGELFL. DNA of the CDR3: TGTGCCAGCAGTGAGGATAGCGTTTGGGGAACCGGGGAGCTGTTTCTT.

This clonotype was observed many times. CDR3: CASGLATGTKNYGYTF. The CDR3 bases are TGTGCTAGTGGTTTGGCCACCGGGACAAAGAACTATGGCTACACCTTC. The chain uses TRBV12-5 and TRBJ1-2; D might be TRBD1 (6 bases). Germline V lookup: CDR1 LGHNT, CDR2 FRNRAP. The CDR3 is 16 residues long. V was clipped by 1 base and J by 2 bases, with 14 bases between them.

The chain carries TRBV7-9 and TRBJ2-1; D ambiguous. The J call is in doubt because the DNA end fits TRBJ2-7 better. Germline V gene sequence: CDR1 SEHNR, CDR2 FQNEAQ (reference sequence). CDR3 length equals 11 residues. The CDR3 loop reads CASSSGPEQYF. The CDR3, as DNA: TGTGCCAGCAGCTCAGGACCCGAGCAGTACTTC.

The V gene is TRBV5-1, the J gene TRBJ1-6; D gene ambiguous. The CDR3 is 15 residues long. Deletions cut 0 bases from V and 5 bases from J, with 9 bases between. Germline CDR1 is SGHRS and CDR2 is YFSETQ. This chain's CDR3 is CASSLGPPDNSPLHF. The CDR3 DNA is TGCGCCAGCAGCTTGGGACCCCCGGATAATTCACCCCTCCACTTT.

The V and J genes are TRBV29-1 and TRBJ1-5; possible D gene TRBD1, 5 bases. Looked up from germline, CDR1 is SQVTM and CDR2 is ANQGSEA. V gave up 4 bases and J gave up 7 bases, with 17 bases separating them. This CDR3 contains 14 residues. CDR3 nucleotides: TGCAGCGTTGCTGAGAGCTGTCAGGGCCAGCCCCAGCATTTT. It encodes CSVAESCQGQPQHF.

The chain links TRBV7-9 to TRBJ2-5; 12 nucleotides align to TRBD2. Germline V gene data show CDR1 as SEHNR and CDR2 as FQNEAQ (reference sequence). This CDR3 region has 16 residues. CDR3 sequence: CVSSLSSGRVKETQYF. CDR3 nucleotides: TGTGTTAGCAGCTTATCTAGCGGGAGGGTCAAAGAGACCCAGTACTTC.

This clonotype turned up a few times. A read error may explain this, as a much larger clone is one base away. V gene TRBV14 combines with J gene TRBJ2-3; D is possibly TRBD2 (6 bases). This CDR3 has 17 amino acids. Germline V lookup: CDR1 SGHDN, CDR2 FVKESK. In DNA form, the CDR3 reads TGTGCCTGCAGCCCTCTGGACGTCAGACTAGTGAAAGATACGCAGTATTTT. It codes for CACSPLDVRLVKDTQYF.

The rearrangement uses TRBV5-4 and TRBJ1-1; no firm D call. V was shortened by 2 bases and J by 1 base, with 21 bases between the two germline ends. CDR1 and CDR2 (germline): SGHNT, YYREEE (reference sequence). This CDR3 is 18 amino acids long. CDR3 protein: CASSFLLLGTQANTEAFF. The CDR3 bases are TGTGCCAGCAGCTTTTTGCTTCTGGGAACTCAGGCGAACACTGAAGCTTTCTTT.

CDR3 loop: CASSYPTPDRGSGQPQHF. The CDR3 DNA follows: TGTGCCAGCAGTTACCCTACCCCGGACAGGGGATCGGGACAGCCCCAGCATTTT. V is TRBV6-6 and J is TRBJ1-5; 9 positions agree with TRBD1. In germline, CDR1 is MNHNY, CDR2 SVGAGI (reference sequence). The CDR3 is made up of 18 amino acids. V shed 2 bases, J shed 7 bases, and the junction held 15 bases outside the gene matches.

In this sample, this clonotype turned up once. This is likely a read error, given that the CDR3 carries no conserved phenylalanine or tryptophan at its end. The rearrangement links TRBV4-2 to TRBJ2-3, with 7 bases matching TRBD2. Per germline, CDR1 LGHNA and CDR2 YNFKEQ. V lost 0 bases to trimming and J lost 6 bases; unmatched junction nucleotides: 9. This CDR3 spans 16 amino acids. CDR3 amino acids: CASSQDRAGIRDTQYS. Written as DNA, the CDR3 is TGTGCCAGCAGCCAAGACCGAGCGGGAATAAGGGATACGCAGTATTCT.

This sequence joins TRBV5-1 and TRBJ2-7, with TRBD2 as a possible D gene (6 bases). V lost 9 bases to trimming and J lost 2 bases, with 15 bases between them. Germline CDR1 is SGHRS and CDR2 is YFSETQ. The CDR3 has 13 residues. The CDR3 loop reads CANTTGETYEQYF. CDR3 nucleotides: TGCGCCAACACCACGGGAGAAACCTACGAGCAGTACTTC. Full variable domain (missing parts from reference TRBV5-1 and TRBJ2-7): KAGVTQTPRYLIKTRGQQVTLSCSPISGHRSVSWYQQTPGQGLQFLFEYFSETQRNKGNFPGRFSGRQFSNSRSEMNVSTLELGDSALYLCANTTGETYEQYFGPGTRLTVT.

DNA for the CDR3: TGTGCCAGCTCACCCCAGGGACCCAACACTGAAGCTTTCTTT. Translation gives CASSPQGPNTEAFF. This chain joins TRBV18 and TRBJ1-1, with D perhaps TRBD1 (5 bases). Trimming removed 3 bases at V and 2 bases at J, with 10 bases between. Germline assignment: CDR1 KGHSH and CDR2 LQKENI. The CDR3 loop spans 14 amino acids.

Points on this clonotype: A read error may produce the germline difference seen at one junction end. The J gene is TRBJ2-2, the V gene TRBV5-1; D is undetermined. Per germline, CDR1 SGHRS and CDR2 YFSETQ. This CDR3 contains 14 residues. For the CDR3, the DNA is TGCGCCAGCAGCGAGACATCGAACAACGGGGAGCTGTTTTTT. It codes for CASSETSNNGELFF.

In the case of this clonotype: Given the absence of the conserved phenylalanine or tryptophan at the CDR3 end, a read error is likely. This chain links TRBV11-2 with TRBJ2-3, with 7 bases that match TRBD2. The CDR3 covers 14 residues. Germline-derived CDR1 and CDR2 are SGHAT and FQNNGV. The CDR3 here is CASTAWGGADTQYS. Here the CDR3 DNA reads TGTGCAAGCACTGCGTGGGGGGGGGCAGATACGCAGTATTCT.

Concerning this clonotype: A read error is likely, as this CDR3 ends without the conserved phenylalanine or tryptophan. The chain carries TRBV4-2 and TRBJ2-2; 7 bases match TRBD1. Germline assignment: CDR1 LGHNA and CDR2 YNFKEQ. The CDR3 loop spans 16 amino acids. The CDR3 sequence is CSSNDLDRRLTGELFC. As DNA, the CDR3 is TGCTCCAGCAACGATCTGGACAGGAGGTTAACCGGGGAGCTGTTTTGT.

This clonotype was recorded only once. The junction shows a germline mismatch at one end, possibly a read error. The chain joins TRBV6-5 to TRBJ2-3; TRBD1 or TRBD2 may be the D gene (5 bases each). Germline-derived CDR1 and CDR2 are MNHEY and SVGAGI. The CDR3 loop spans 15 amino acids. This CDR3 reads CASSCRATSTDTQYF. The CDR3 region has the DNA TGCGCTAGCAGTTGCAGGGCAACGAGCACAGATACGCAGTATTTT.

In regard to this clonotype: With a much larger clone just one base away, this may be a read error. The genes are TRBV10-3 and TRBJ2-7; D is perhaps TRBD2 (6 bases). In germline, CDR1 is ENHRY, CDR2 SYGVKD. Trimming pared 4 bases from V and 0 bases from J, leaving 13 bases between. This CDR3 has 15 residues. The CDR3 nucleotides are TGTGCCATCAGTGGGTCCCTTAGCGGCTCCTACGAGCAGTACTTC. Its translation: CAISGSLSGSYEQYF.

The chain links TRBV28 to TRBJ1-2; 9 positions match TRBD1. The V and J ends lost 6 bases and 8 bases, in that order; junction bases with no gene match: 13. Germline CDR1 MDHEN, CDR2 SYDVKM. CDR3 length: 15 residues. The DNA for the CDR3 is TGTGCCAGCAGAACCCCAGGACAGGGGTTGGGCGGCTACACCTTC. Its protein product is CASRTPGQGLGGYTF.

Regarding this clonotype: It is likely a read error, because the conserved phenylalanine at the end of the CDR3 is missing. The rearrangement joins TRBV11-1 to TRBJ2-1, with 12 bases aligning to TRBD2. Germline loops: CDR1 SGHAT, CDR2 FQDESV (reference sequence). The CDR3 has 15 amino acids. Trimming at V came to 6 bases and at J to 7 bases, leaving 7 bases not matched to a gene. The CDR3 region has the DNA TGTGCCAGCAGTTGTGGACTAGCGGGAATTAATGAGCAGTTCCTC. It is translated as CASSCGLAGINEQFL.

With regard to this clonotype: A single base separates this from a much larger clone, so it may be a read error. The rearrangement joins TRBV6-2 or TRBV6-3 to TRBJ1-2; D unclear. The CDR3 totals 14 residues. The germline CDR1 and CDR2 sequences are MNHEY and SVGEGT. CDR3 protein: CVSSSEQMSEGYTF. The CDR3 region has the DNA TGTGTCAGCAGTTCGGAACAGATGAGTGAAGGCTACACCTTC.

This clonotype was seen many times. J is TRBJ1-5 and V is TRBV6-2 or TRBV6-3; D call uncertain. CDR1 MNHEY and CDR2 SVGEGT come from the germline V gene. Trimming stripped 3 bases from V and 9 bases from J, with 12 bases between. The CDR3 is 13 amino acids. The CDR3 bases are TGTGCCAGCAGTTATGGCTCCCATGCGCCCCAGCATTTT. This encodes CASSYGSHAPQHF.

A remark on this clonotype: A much larger clone lies one base from this, so it may be a read error. V gene TRBV10-2 combines with J gene TRBJ2-5; D unclear. This CDR3 region has 13 residues. Trimming stripped 2 bases from V and 1 base from J, with 5 bases between. Germline values: CDR1 WSHSY, CDR2 SAAADI. The CDR3 DNA is TGCGCCAGCAGTGAGGTATCCCAAGAGACCCAGTACTTC. Its translation: CASSEVSQETQYF.

This sequence joins TRBV28 and TRBJ2-2, with unresolved D. Looked up from germline, CDR1 is MDHEN and CDR2 is SYDVKM. There are 11 residues in the CDR3. Trimming removed 3 bases from V and 7 bases from J, with 3 bases in between. The CDR3 nucleotides are TGTGCCAGCAGTTTCGGCGGGGAGCTGTTTTTT. It codes for CASSFGGELFF.

This clonotype appeared a single time. Germline and junction disagree at one end, which may indicate a read error. The rearrangement links TRBV6-6 to TRBJ2-5, with TRBD2 identical over 11 bases. CDR3 size: 15 residues. Germline V gene lookup returns CDR1 MNHNY and CDR2 SVGAGI (reference sequence). CDR3 protein: CASSTAGTSGETQYF. Here the CDR3 DNA reads TGTGCCAGCAGTACAGCCGGGACTAGCGGTGAGACCCAATACTTC.

Remarks on this clonotype: A junction end diverges from the germline sequence, so it may reflect a read error. The chain has TRBV11-2 and TRBJ1-2, with a weak D call TRBD1 (5 bases). Germline CDR1 is SGHAT and CDR2 is FQNNGV. The CDR3 is made up of 12 amino acids. CDR3 sequence reads: CASSDSSSGYTF. The CDR3 DNA sequence: TGTGCCAGCAGTGACAGCAGCAGCGGCTACACATTC.